This TCR beta chain was captured in a study of blood T cell repertoires in COVID-19. In the study overall: Spain, Italy and the United States supplied samples that represented acute and convalescent COVID-19. PBMCs, B-cell-depleted T cells, or T cells provided the cDNA or gDNA that made up the material.

Trimming stripped 2 bases from V and 0 bases from J, with 15 bases between. This CDR3 has 17 amino acids. Germline CDR1 reads SNHLY; CDR2 reads FYNNEI. As handled by the study authors: Amplification with reference gene primers provided the estimates of nucleated cell counts. Sequencing used immunoSEQ multiplex PCR; TCRdb keeps in-frame clones, though not all of them. For V, J and clone size, that table is used; D and trimming come from the DNA. The data show about 84,000 clones, over 65% seen once. This clonotype was obtained from a man in his fifties or sixties with active or convalescent COVID-19. This chain links TRBV2 with TRBJ2-3; perhaps TRBD2 as D (5 bases). Input material: peripheral blood. In DNA form, the CDR3 reads TGTGCCAGCAGTGAAAGTAGCGTGGGGTACAGCACAGATACGCAGTATTTT. It codes for CASSESSVGYSTDTQYF. Based on the CDR3 plus reference TRBV2 and TRBJ2-3, the full variable domain is EPEVTQTPSHQVTQMGQEVILRCVPISNHLYFYWYRQILGQKVEFLVSFYNNEISEKSEIFDDQFSVERPDGSNFTLKIRSTKLEDSAMYFCASSESSVGYSTDTQYFGPGTRLTVL.